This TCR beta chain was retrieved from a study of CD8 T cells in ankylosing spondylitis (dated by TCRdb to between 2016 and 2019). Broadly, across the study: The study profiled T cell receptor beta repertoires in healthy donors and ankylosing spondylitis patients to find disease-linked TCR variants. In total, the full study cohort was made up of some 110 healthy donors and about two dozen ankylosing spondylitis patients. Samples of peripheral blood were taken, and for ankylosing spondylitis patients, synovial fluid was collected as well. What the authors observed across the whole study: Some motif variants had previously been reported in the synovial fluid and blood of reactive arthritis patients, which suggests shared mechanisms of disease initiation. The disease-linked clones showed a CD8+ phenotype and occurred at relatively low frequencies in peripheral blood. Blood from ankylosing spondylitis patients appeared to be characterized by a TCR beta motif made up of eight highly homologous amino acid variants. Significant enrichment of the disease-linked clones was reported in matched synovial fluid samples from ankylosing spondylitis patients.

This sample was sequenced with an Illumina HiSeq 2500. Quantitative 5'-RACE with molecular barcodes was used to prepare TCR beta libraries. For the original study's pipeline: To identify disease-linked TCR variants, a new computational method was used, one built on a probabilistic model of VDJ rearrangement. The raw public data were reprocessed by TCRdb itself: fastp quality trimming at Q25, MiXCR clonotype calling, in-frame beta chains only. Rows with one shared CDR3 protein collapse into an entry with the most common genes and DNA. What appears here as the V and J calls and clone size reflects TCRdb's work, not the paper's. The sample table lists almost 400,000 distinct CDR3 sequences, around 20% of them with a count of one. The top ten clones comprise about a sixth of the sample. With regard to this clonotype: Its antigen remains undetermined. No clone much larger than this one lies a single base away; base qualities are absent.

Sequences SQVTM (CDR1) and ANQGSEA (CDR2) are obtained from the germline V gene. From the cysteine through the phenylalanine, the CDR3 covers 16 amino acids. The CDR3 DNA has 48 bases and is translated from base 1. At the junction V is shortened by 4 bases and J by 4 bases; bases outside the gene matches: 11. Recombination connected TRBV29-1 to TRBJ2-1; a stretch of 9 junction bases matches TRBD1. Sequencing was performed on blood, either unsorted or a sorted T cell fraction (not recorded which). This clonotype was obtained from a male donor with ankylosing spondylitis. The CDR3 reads CSVAPPTGGTYNEQFF. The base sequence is TGCAGCGTTGCCCCCCCAACAGGGGGCACGTACAATGAGCAGTTCTTC.